This passage covers 2 T cell receptor beta chains from one sample sequenced in a study of regulatory T cells in long-lasting Graves disease. Noted time point: newly diagnosed GD, antithyroid drugs for less than 3 months. TCR sequences were obtained from RNA taken from PBMCs. Building the TCR beta libraries relied on iRepertoire HTBI primers, and CDR3 regions underwent Arm-PCR. Via MiXCR, TCRdb re-called the multiplex PCR reads, giving one row per CDR3 protein. The table lists 350,000 to 550,000 distinct CDR3 sequences, 15% of them singletons, with roughly a sixth in the top ten. The same sample was also studied in work on T cells in Graves' hyperthyroidism and ophthalmopathy.

The material sequenced was peripheral blood mononuclear cells (PBMCs), taken at new diagnosis, from a patient treated with antithyroid drugs. These receptors were taken from a woman aged 25 to 39 with Graves disease.

The chain links TRBV24-1 to TRBJ2-1; TRBD2 matches 14 bases. Germline V gene sequence: CDR1 KGHDR, CDR2 SFDVKD. CDR3 length: 16 residues. The ends lost 5 bases at V and 6 bases at J; junction bases unmatched: 5. This CDR3 reads CATSARGLAGANEQFF. CDR3 DNA sequence: TGTGCCACCAGTGCCAGGGGACTAGCGGGAGCCAATGAGCAGTTCTTC.

This clonotype was counted ten times or more. The gene calls are TRBV28 and TRBJ2-3; D might be TRBD2 (5 bases). Between the trimmed V and J ends, which lost 3 bases and 2 bases, there was a span of 12 bases. Germline CDR1 reads MDHEN; CDR2 reads SYDVKM. The CDR3 is made up of 15 amino acids. CDR3 DNA: TGTGCCAGCAGTTTCGGGGTTAAGTCCACAGATACGCAGTATTTT. Translated: CASSFGVKSTDTQYF.